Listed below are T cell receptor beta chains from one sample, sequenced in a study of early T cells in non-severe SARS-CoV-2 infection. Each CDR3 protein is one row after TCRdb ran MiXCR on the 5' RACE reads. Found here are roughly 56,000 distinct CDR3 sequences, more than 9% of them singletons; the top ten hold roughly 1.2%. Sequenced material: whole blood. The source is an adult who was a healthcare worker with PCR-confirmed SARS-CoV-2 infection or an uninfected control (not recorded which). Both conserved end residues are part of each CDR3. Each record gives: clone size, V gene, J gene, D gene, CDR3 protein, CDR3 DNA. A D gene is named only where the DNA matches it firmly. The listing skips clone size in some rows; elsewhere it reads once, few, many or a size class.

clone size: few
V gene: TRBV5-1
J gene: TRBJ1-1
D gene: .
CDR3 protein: CASSGGTAIEAFF
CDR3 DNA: TGCGCCAGCAGCGGCGGGACCGCGATTGAAGCTTTCTTT

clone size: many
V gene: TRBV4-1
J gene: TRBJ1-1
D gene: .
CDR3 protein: CASSQISMNTEAFF
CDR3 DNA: TGCGCCAGCAGCCAAATTAGTATGAACACTGAAGCTTTCTTT

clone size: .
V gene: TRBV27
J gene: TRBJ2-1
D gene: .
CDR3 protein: CASSSEHPSYNEQFF
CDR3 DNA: TGTGCCAGCAGTTCCGAGCACCCAAGCTACAATGAGCAGTTCTTC

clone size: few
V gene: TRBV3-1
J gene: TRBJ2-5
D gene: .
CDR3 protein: CASSQVGKETQYF
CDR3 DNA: TGTGCCAGCAGCCAAGTCGGGAAAGAGACCCAGTACTTC

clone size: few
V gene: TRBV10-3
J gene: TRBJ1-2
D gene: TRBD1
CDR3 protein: CASRTDREGYTF
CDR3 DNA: TGTGCCAGCAGGACGGACAGGGAAGGCTACACCTTC

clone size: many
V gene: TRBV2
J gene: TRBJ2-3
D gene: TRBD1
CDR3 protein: CASSSGQEGTDTQYF
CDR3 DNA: TGTGCCAGCAGTTCCGGACAGGAGGGCACAGATACGCAGTATTTT

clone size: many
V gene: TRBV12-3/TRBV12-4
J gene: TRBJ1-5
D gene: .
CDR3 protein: CASTLDSINQPQHF
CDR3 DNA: TGTGCCAGCACCTTGGACAGTATCAATCAGCCCCAGCATTTT

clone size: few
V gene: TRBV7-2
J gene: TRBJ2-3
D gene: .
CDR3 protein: CASSAKGFLTDNPQYF
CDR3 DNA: TGTGCCAGCAGCGCGAAGGGGTTCTTGACAGATAATCCGCAGTATTTT

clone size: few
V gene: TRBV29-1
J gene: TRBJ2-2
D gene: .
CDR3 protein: CSVASLNTGELFF
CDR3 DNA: TGCAGCGTTGCCTCCCTGAACACCGGGGAGCTGTTTTTT

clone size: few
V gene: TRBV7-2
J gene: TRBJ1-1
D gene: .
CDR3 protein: CASSFVQRTEAFF
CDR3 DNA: TGTGCCAGCAGCTTCGTTCAGAGGACTGAAGCTTTCTTT

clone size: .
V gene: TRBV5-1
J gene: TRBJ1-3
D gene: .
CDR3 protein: CASSLDGVVSGNTIYF
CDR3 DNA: TGCGCCAGCAGCCTAGACGGCGTCGTCTCTGGAAACACCATATATTTT

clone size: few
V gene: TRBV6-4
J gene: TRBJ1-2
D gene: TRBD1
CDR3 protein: CASRQSGTGSGYTF
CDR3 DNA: TGTGCCAGCAGACAATCCGGGACAGGGAGTGGCTACACCTTC

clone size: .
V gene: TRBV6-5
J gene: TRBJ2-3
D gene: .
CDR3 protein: CASSTGLVTDTQYF
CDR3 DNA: TGTGCCAGCAGTACCGGACTTGTCACAGATACGCAGTATTTT

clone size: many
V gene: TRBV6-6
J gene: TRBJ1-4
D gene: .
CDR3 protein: CASSAQAATNEKLFF
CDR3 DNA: TGTGCCAGCAGTGCCCAAGCTGCAACTAATGAAAAACTGTTTTTT

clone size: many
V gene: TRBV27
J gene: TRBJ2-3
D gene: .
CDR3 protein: CASSAWGRASSTDTQYF
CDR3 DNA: TGTGCCAGCAGTGCTTGGGGTAGGGCTTCTAGCACAGATACGCAGTATTTT

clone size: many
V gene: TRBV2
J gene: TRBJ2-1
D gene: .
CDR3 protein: CASQSQGISYNEQFF
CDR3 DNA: TGTGCCAGCCAGAGTCAGGGGATCTCCTACAATGAGCAGTTCTTC

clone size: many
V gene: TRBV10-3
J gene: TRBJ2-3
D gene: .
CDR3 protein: CAINHGSSGGLSTDTQYF
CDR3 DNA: TGTGCCATCAACCACGGTTCTTCCGGGGGTCTAAGCACAGATACGCAGTATTTT

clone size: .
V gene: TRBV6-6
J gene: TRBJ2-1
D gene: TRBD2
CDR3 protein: CATCRPGGRDNEQFF
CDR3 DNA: TGTGCCACCTGCAGACCGGGGGGGAGGGACAATGAGCAGTTCTTC

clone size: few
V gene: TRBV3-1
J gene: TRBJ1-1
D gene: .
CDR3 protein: CASSLTFGGGSEAFF
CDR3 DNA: TGTGCCAGCAGCCTAACCTTTGGTGGGGGCTCTGAAGCTTTCTTT

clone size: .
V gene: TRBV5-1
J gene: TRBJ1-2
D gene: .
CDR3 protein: CASSPLISGANYGYTF
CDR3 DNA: TGCGCCAGCAGCCCGCTTATTAGCGGAGCTAACTATGGCTACACCTTC

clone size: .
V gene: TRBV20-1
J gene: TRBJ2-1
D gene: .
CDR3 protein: CSAKMAPRRIAYNEQFF
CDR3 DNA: TGCAGTGCTAAAATGGCCCCGCGAAGAATTGCCTACAATGAGCAGTTCTTC

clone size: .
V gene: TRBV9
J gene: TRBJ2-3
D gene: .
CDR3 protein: CASSVDGAFSTDTQYF
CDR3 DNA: TGTGCCAGCAGCGTAGACGGGGCGTTTAGCACAGATACGCAGTATTTT

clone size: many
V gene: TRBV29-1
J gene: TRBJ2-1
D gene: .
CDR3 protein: CSVGRSSYNEQFF
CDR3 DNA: TGCAGCGTGGGACGGAGCTCCTACAATGAGCAGTTCTTC

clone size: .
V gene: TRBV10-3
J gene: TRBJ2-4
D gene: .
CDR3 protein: CAIKDAKNIQYF
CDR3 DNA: TGTGCCATCAAGGATGCCAAAAACATTCAGTACTTC

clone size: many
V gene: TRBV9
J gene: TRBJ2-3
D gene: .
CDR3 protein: CASSVDHSSTDTQYF
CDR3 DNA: TGTGCCAGCAGCGTAGACCATTCTAGCACAGATACGCAGTATTTT

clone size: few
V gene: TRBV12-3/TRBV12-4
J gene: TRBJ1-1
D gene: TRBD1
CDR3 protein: CASRPGGRNTEAFF
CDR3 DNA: TGTGCCAGCAGACCAGGGGGGAGGAACACTGAAGCTTTCTTT

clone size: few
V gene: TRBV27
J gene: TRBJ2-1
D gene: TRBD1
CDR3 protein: CASSTDRGWKNEQFF
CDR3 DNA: TGTGCCAGCAGTACTGACAGGGGTTGGAAAAATGAGCAGTTCTTC

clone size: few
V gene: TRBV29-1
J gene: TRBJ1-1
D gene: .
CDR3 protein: CSAGFAEAFF
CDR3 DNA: TGCAGCGCGGGCTTCGCTGAAGCTTTCTTT

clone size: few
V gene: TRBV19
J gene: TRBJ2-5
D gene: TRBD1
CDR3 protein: CASSKGRARDSQETQYF
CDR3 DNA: TGTGCCAGTAGTAAAGGCCGTGCTCGGGACAGCCAAGAGACCCAGTACTTC

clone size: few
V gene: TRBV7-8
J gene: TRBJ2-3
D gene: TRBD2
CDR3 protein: CASSTRTSGSTDTQYF
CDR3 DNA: TGTGCCAGCAGCACGAGGACTAGCGGTAGCACAGATACGCAGTATTTT

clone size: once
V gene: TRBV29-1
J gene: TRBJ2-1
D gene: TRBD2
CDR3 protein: CSVVRLAGDNEQFF
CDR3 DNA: TGCAGCGTTGTAAGGTTAGCGGGGGACAATGAGCAGTTCTTC

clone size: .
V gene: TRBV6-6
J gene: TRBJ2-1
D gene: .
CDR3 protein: CASSTQVYNEQFF
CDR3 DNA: TGTGCCAGCAGTACACAGGTATACAATGAGCAGTTCTTC

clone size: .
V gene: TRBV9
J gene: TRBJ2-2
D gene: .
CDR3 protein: CASSPRGGGRTGELFF
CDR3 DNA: TGTGCCAGCAGCCCACGGGGCGGGGGCCGAACCGGGGAGCTGTTTTTT

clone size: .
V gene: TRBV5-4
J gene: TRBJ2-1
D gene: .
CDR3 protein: CASSWDSSYNEQFF
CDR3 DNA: TGTGCCAGCAGCTGGGACTCTTCCTACAATGAGCAGTTCTTC

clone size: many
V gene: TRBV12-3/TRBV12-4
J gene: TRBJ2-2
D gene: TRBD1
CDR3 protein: CASSSWDRGETGELFF
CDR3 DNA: TGTGCCAGCAGTTCGTGGGACAGGGGGGAAACCGGGGAGCTGTTTTTT

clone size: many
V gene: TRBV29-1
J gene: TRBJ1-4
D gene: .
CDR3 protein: CSAINPNEKLFF
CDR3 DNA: TGCAGCGCAATAAACCCAAATGAAAAACTGTTTTTT

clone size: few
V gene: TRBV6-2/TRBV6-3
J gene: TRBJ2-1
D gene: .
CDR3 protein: CASARGNEQFF
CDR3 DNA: TGTGCCAGCGCGCGGGGCAATGAGCAGTTCTTC

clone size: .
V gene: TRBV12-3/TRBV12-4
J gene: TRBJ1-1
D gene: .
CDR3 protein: CASSHRQENTEAFF
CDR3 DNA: TGTGCCAGCAGTCATAGACAGGAGAACACTGAAGCTTTCTTT

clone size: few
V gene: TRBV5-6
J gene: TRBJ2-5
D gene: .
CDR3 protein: CASSFGPVRQETQYF
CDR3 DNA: TGTGCCAGCAGCTTTGGGCCCGTGAGACAAGAGACCCAGTACTTC

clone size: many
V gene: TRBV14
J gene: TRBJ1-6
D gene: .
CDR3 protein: CASSQGRGSPLHF
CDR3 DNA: TGTGCCAGCAGCCAAGGCCGCGGGTCACCCCTCCACTTT

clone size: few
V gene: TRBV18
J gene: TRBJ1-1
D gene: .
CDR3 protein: CASSPDPPEAFF
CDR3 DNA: TGTGCCAGCTCACCGGACCCCCCTGAAGCTTTCTTT

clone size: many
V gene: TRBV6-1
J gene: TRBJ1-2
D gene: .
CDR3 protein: CASSEVDSYGYTF
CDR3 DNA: TGTGCCAGCAGTGAAGTCGACAGCTATGGCTACACCTTC

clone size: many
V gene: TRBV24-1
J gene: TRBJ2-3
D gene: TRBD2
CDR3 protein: CATSGQTSGGADTQYF
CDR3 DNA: TGTGCCACCAGTGGCCAAACTAGCGGGGGGGCAGATACGCAGTATTTT

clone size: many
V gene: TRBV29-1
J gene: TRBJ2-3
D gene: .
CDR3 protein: CSVEHVEDTQYF
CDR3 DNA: TGCAGCGTAGAACACGTTGAGGATACGCAGTATTTT

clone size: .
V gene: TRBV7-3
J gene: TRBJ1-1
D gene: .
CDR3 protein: CASSTPGQFKTEAFF
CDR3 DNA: TGTGCCAGCAGCACGCCAGGACAGTTTAAAACTGAAGCTTTCTTT